The 18 T cell receptor beta chains below were found in one sample sequenced in a study of T cells in localized non-small cell lung cancer. Repertoires were generated with immunoSEQ multiplex PCR, while TCRdb's copy carries only in-frame clones and drops some. In the table there are 25,000 to 30,000 clones, about 90% of which are singletons. The specimen comprised peripheral blood, sampled before any cancer treatment. Source of these receptors: a woman aged 18 to 50 with stage I lung adenocarcinoma.

This clone was counted once. The chain joins TRBV19 to TRBJ2-2; no definite D call. CDR1 is LNHDA, CDR2 SQIVND, per germline (reference sequence). This CDR3 region has 13 residues. With 5 bases removed from V and 3 bases from J, the gap between germline ends came to 7 bases. The CDR3 sequence is CASSPAHTGELFF. The DNA of the CDR3 is TGTGCCAGTAGTCCGGCCCACACCGGGGAGCTGTTTTTT.

The chain couples TRBV7-2 to TRBJ2-6; D is unclear. The CDR3 extends over 16 amino acids. V lost 1 base, J lost 0 bases, and 7 bases lay in between. Per germline, CDR1 SGHTA and CDR2 FQGNSA. The CDR3 loop is CASSLEALSGANVLTF. The CDR3 DNA is TGTGCCAGCAGCTTAGAGGCCCTCTCTGGGGCCAACGTCCTGACTTTC.

The count of this clone is one. This chain links TRBV25-1 with TRBJ2-2; 7 nucleotides match TRBD2. CDR1 is MGHDK, CDR2 SYGVNS, per germline. The CDR3 is made up of 17 amino acids. The V gene end was trimmed by 4 bases and the J gene end by 3 bases; junction bases not matched to a gene: 11. This chain's CDR3 is CASSATHGEGHTGELFF. CDR3 coding DNA: TGTGCCAGCAGTGCCACACACGGGGAGGGCCACACCGGGGAGCTGTTTTTT. Using reference TRBV25-1 and TRBJ2-2 for the parts outside the CDR3, the full variable domain is EADIYQTPRYLVIGTGKKITLECSQTMGHDKMYWYQQDPGMELHLIHYSYGVNSTEKGDLSSESTVSRIRTEHFPLTLESARPSHTSQYLCASSATHGEGHTGELFFGEGSRLTVL.

The rearrangement joins TRBV10-2 to TRBJ2-1, with 14 bases matching TRBD2. The CDR3 is 16 residues long. The germline CDR1 and CDR2 sequences are WSHSY and SAAADI. V gave up 5 bases and J gave up 5 bases; unmatched junction bases: 5. Here the CDR3 DNA reads TGCGCCAGCAGTAATCCGGGACTAGCGGGAGACAATGAGCAGTTCTTC. The encoded protein is CASSNPGLAGDNEQFF.

This clone is classed as medium-sized. This chain uses TRBV6-5 with TRBJ2-1, with 11 bases lining up with TRBD2. This CDR3 spans 15 amino acids. Germline CDR1 reads MNHEY; CDR2 reads SVGAGI. V lost 6 bases and J lost 5; bases outside the gene matches: 6. The CDR3 bases are TGTGCCAGCAGGAGGGGGACTAGCGGCGACAATGAGCAGTTCTTC. Translating gives CASRRGTSGDNEQFF.

The chain carries TRBV5-4 and TRBJ2-7; tentatively, D is TRBD2 (5 bases). Deletions cut 4 bases from V and 3 bases from J, with 14 bases between. CDR1 is SGHNT, CDR2 YYREEE, per germline (reference sequence). CDR3 size: 14 residues. DNA for the CDR3: TGTGCCAGCAGCAGAGCCGTCGAGGGCTACGAGCAGTACTTC. Amino acid sequence: CASSRAVEGYEQYF.

This chain connects TRBV27 to TRBJ2-7; 8 positions agree with TRBD1. The CDR3 has 14 residues. From germline, CDR1 is MNHEY and CDR2 SMNVEV (reference sequence). The V gene end was trimmed by 4 bases and the J gene end by 3 bases; junction bases not matched to a gene: 5. In DNA, the CDR3 is TGTGCCAGCAGTTCGACAGGGGACCGCTACGAGCAGTACTTC. This codes for CASSSTGDRYEQYF.

CDR3 loop: CASSLGSQNNQPQHF. As DNA, the CDR3 is TGTGCCAGCAGCTTAGGTAGTCAGAACAATCAGCCCCAGCATTTT. V usage is TRBV7-2 and J usage is TRBJ1-5; D call uncertain. Germline loops: CDR1 SGHTA, CDR2 FQGNSA. V lost 1 base, J lost 3 bases, and 10 bases lay in between. The CDR3 extends over 15 amino acids.

The chain employs TRBV12-5 and TRBJ2-2; D is unclear. V was pared by 0 bases and J by 3 bases, with 14 bases between. Germline V gene data show CDR1 as LGHNT and CDR2 as FRNRAP. The CDR3 spans 17 residues. CDR3 in amino acids: CASGLVRKRYDTGELFF. As DNA, the CDR3 is TGTGCTAGTGGTTTGGTACGCAAGCGCTACGACACCGGGGAGCTGTTTTTT.

The gene calls are TRBV19 and TRBJ1-5; D is unclear. The V gene's germline CDR1 is LNHDA and CDR2 SQIVND (reference sequence). The CDR3 contains 16 residues. V was clipped by 0 bases and J by 8 bases, with 17 bases between them. CDR3 protein: CASSIDRHMTREPQHF. DNA for the CDR3: TGTGCCAGTAGTATAGACCGACACATGACTAGGGAGCCCCAGCATTTT.

This clone was found a few times. This sequence joins TRBV10-3 and TRBJ1-2; D ambiguous. The length of the CDR3 is 13 residues. Germline values: CDR1 ENHRY, CDR2 SYGVKD. Trimming shortened V by 4 bases and J by 4 bases, and 10 bases separated the two germline ends. CDR3 loop: CAISAGSTYGYTF. The CDR3 DNA follows: TGTGCCATCAGTGCAGGCTCTACCTATGGCTACACCTTC.

This chain joins TRBV19 and TRBJ1-1; D ambiguous. The CDR3 has 11 amino acids. V shed 3 bases and J shed 4 bases, with 3 bases lying between them. CDR1 LNHDA and CDR2 SQIVND come from the germline V gene (reference sequence). This CDR3 is CASSMSTEAFF. The CDR3, as DNA: TGTGCCAGTAGTATGAGCACTGAAGCTTTCTTT.

The genes are TRBV27 and TRBJ1-1; D might be TRBD1 (5 bases). This CDR3 has 13 amino acids. V shed 4 bases and J shed 6 bases, with 12 bases lying between them. The germline gives CDR1 MNHEY, CDR2 SMNVEV (reference sequence). The CDR3 DNA sequence: TGTGCCAGCAGTTCCTTGGGGGTGGCTGAAGCTTTCTTT. Amino acid sequence: CASSSLGVAEAFF.

This clone has only one observation. The chain couples TRBV2 to TRBJ1-5; tentatively, D is TRBD1 (5 bases). The CDR3 has 15 residues. Trimming removed 3 bases at V and 0 bases at J, with 9 bases between. CDR1 is SNHLY, CDR2 FYNNEI, per germline. CDR3 sequence (DNA): TGTGCCAGCAGTGAGGACATTTATAGCAATCAGCCCCAGCATTTT. This gives the protein CASSEDIYSNQPQHF.

This clone was recorded only once. This chain connects TRBV18 to TRBJ2-7; 9 bases are a match to TRBD1. J was trimmed by 1 base and V by 6 bases; bases with no gene match: 7. The CDR3 is 15 residues long. CDR1 is KGHSH and CDR2 is LQKENI in the germline V gene. The CDR3 DNA follows: TGTGCCAGCTCCCCGGCAGGGACAGGGTCCTACGAGCAGTACTTC. The encoded protein is CASSPAGTGSYEQYF.

The chain is built from TRBV10-3 and TRBJ1-1; 8 bases align to TRBD1. The V gene end was trimmed by 7 bases and the J gene end by 8 bases; junction bases not matched to a gene: 15. The germline CDR1 and CDR2 sequences are ENHRY and SYGVKD. The CDR3 contains 15 residues. For the CDR3, the DNA is TGTGCCATCATGGGCGATCGACAGGGGAGGAGGGAAGCTTTCTTT. This encodes CAIMGDRQGRREAFF.

The chain uses TRBV4-3 and TRBJ1-2; D is unclear. Germline-derived CDR1 and CDR2 are LGHNA and YSLEER. The CDR3 is 13 amino acids. V was pared by 0 bases and J by 1 base, with 3 bases between. CDR3 amino acids: CASSQDSNYGYTF. For the CDR3, the DNA is TGCGCCAGCAGCCAAGACAGTAACTATGGCTACACCTTC.

The chain links TRBV13 to TRBJ2-3, with 9 nucleotides matching TRBD2. Germline V gene lookup returns CDR1 PRHDT and CDR2 FYEKMQ (reference sequence). V was clipped by 8 bases and J by 2 bases; unmatched bases: 8. The CDR3 is made up of 15 amino acids. The CDR3 here is CASGSGRTHTDTQYF. The CDR3 DNA follows: TGTGCCAGCGGTAGCGGGAGAACTCACACAGATACGCAGTATTTT.